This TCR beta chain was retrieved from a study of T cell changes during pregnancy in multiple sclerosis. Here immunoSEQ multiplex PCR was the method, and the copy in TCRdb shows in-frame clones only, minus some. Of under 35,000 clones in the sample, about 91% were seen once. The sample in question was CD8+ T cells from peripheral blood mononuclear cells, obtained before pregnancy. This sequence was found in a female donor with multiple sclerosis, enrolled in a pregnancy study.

CDR3 loop: CASSEYQGDTGELFF. DNA of the CDR3: TGTGCCAGCAGTGAATATCAGGGGGACACCGGGGAGCTGTTTTTT. The rearrangement joins TRBV6-1 to TRBJ2-2; 7 positions match TRBD1. Germline V CDR1 and CDR2: MNHNS, SASEGT. V shed 2 bases and J 3 bases; nucleotides not matched to a gene: 3. The CDR3 covers 15 residues.